This TCR beta chain emerged from a study of T cells after yellow fever vaccination (dated by TCRdb to between 2018 and 2021). Turning to the overall study: The SMART-Seq v4 Ultra Low Input RNA kit was used to prepare libraries from fractions with low cell numbers. The cohort comprised two healthy male donors, one aged 18 to 29 and one aged 30 to 40 years. Blood was collected at multiple timepoints before and after primary and secondary immunization, and bulk PBMC replicates and cell subsets were isolated. To follow T-cell clones before and after both primary and booster YFV17D yellow fever vaccination, bulk TCR alpha and beta repertoires underwent longitudinal sequencing.

The CDR3 measures 13 amino acids from cysteine to phenylalanine. Only CDR3 DNA is held: 39 bases, read in frame from base 1. V lost 1 base and J lost 7 bases; the stretch between them is 8 bases long. The germline V gene yields MGHRA for CDR1 and YSYEKL for CDR2. In the paper's terms, the treatment or condition label means: live attenuated yellow fever vaccine strain. At every blood-draw timepoint, two biological replicates of bulk PBMCs were collected. PBMCs were isolated from peripheral blood using a standard Ficoll-Paque protocol. RNA was extracted with TriZol from bulk PBMCs, CD4 and CD8 fractions, and dextramer-positive and dextramer-negative fractions. TCR cDNA was synthesized by 5'RACE template switching, through which a universal primer site and unique molecular identifiers were introduced. cDNA synthesis was primed from both the TCR alpha and TCR beta constant segments. Libraries were amplified in two PCR steps, with sample barcodes and sequencing adapters added in the second step. Sequencing of libraries was performed on Illumina HiSeq 2500 (2x100 bp) or NovaSeq (2x150 bp). The source study handled its data this way. MIGEC handled demultiplexing of reads and collapsing into UMI consensus sequences, while MiXCR performed V(D)J alignment. Vaccine-responding clonotypes were defined with edgeR using replicate PBMC samples, requiring FDR below 0.01 and a log2 fold change above 5 up to day 15. Each bulk clonotype received a CD4 or CD8 identity based on whether the sequenced CD4 or CD8 repertoire contained that clonotype at higher abundance. Through fastp at Q25 and MiXCR, TCRdb rebuilt clones from the public reads, retaining in-frame beta chains. Every entry covers one CDR3 protein and lists the most common genes and DNA from its rows. These V and J calls rely on TCRdb rather than the paper's analysis. The sample table shows around 350,000 distinct CDR3 sequences, and more than 9% are seen once. Roughly a sixth of the sample is held by the ten biggest clonotypes.

Overall study outcomes, separate from this receptor: Because only two donors were included in the study, the extent to which the findings can be generalized is limited. Compared with the primary T-cell response, the secondary T-cell response was weaker but faster, peaking on day 5 rather than day 15. A small fraction of clonotypes showed up in both the CD4 and CD8 compartments, probably as a result of convergent recombination. Because abundant contaminating clonotypes from the bulk population could be contained in FACS-sorted repertoires, computational filtering was required. Most clones expanded after primary vaccination (around 96% of CD4 and roughly 90% of CD8) were re-detected after the booster, suggesting that broad memory maintenance occurred.

To note about this clonotype: There is no known antigen for this receptor. Base qualities were left out, and no much larger clone turns up one base away.

This clonotype was sampled from a man aged 18 to 35 who received the YFV17D yellow fever vaccine. Material: PBMCs, obtained on the day of the first yellow fever vaccination. The sequence links TRBV4-1 to TRBJ2-4; a confident D gene designation cannot be given. The sequenced DNA: TGCGCCAGCAGCCAAGCCCCAAGGAACATTCAGTACTTC. The encoded protein is CASSQAPRNIQYF.